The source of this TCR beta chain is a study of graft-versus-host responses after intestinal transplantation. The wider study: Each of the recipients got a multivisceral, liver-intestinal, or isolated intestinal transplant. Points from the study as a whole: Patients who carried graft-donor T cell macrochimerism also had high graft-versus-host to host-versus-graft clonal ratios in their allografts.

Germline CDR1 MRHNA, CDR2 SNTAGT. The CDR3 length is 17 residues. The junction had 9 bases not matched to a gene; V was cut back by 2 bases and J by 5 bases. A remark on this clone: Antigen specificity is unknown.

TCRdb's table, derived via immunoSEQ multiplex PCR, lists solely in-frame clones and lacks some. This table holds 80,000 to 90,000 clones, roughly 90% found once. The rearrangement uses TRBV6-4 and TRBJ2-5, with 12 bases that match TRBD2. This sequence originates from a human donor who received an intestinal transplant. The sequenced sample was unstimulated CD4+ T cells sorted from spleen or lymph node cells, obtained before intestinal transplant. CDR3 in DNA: TGTGCCAGCAGTGACCGTCTAGCGGGGGGGATTAGGGAGACCCAGTACTTC. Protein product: CASSDRLAGGIRETQYF.